This entry lists 5 T cell receptor beta chains sequenced from one sample in a study of T cells after posttransplantation cyclophosphamide. Clones were read by immunoSEQ multiplex PCR, and TCRdb kept only the in-frame ones, dropping some. Seen here are about 47,000 clones, around 94% observed once, and the top ten hold less than 3.5%. The sequenced sample consisted of PBMCs. The receptors here all came from a woman aged 50 to 60 in good health and a related stem cell transplant donor.

The rearrangement uses TRBV7-6 and TRBJ2-7; TRBD2 matches 11 bases. Trimming took 5 bases from V and 4 from J; bases not matched to a gene: 1. The CDR3 runs to 13 residues. Germline CDR1 reads SGHVS; CDR2 reads FNYEAQ. CDR3: CASSRTSGYEQYF. The DNA of the CDR3 is TGTGCCAGCAGCAGGACTAGCGGGTACGAGCAGTACTTC.

The chain carries TRBV5-1 and TRBJ2-6, with a possible D match to TRBD1 (6 bases). V gave up 0 bases and J gave up 0 bases, with 10 bases separating them. The CDR3 is 17 residues long. The germline V gene encodes CDR1 SGHRS and CDR2 YFSETQ. CDR3 sequence: CASSLASDSSGANVLTF. The CDR3 DNA sequence: TGCGCCAGCAGCTTGGCCTCGGACAGCTCTGGGGCCAACGTCCTGACTTTC. Full variable domain (missing parts from reference TRBV5-1 and TRBJ2-6): KAGVTQTPRYLIKTRGQQVTLSCSPISGHRSVSWYQQTPGQGLQFLFEYFSETQRNKGNFPGRFSGRQFSNSRSEMNVSTLELGDSALYLCASSLASDSSGANVLTFGAGSRLTVL.

This clone was seen once. The rearrangement links TRBV6-1 to TRBJ2-7; D unclear. The V and J ends lost 0 bases and 4 bases respectively, with 4 bases between them. Germline CDR1 and CDR2: MNHNS and SASEGT. The CDR3 has 12 amino acids. The CDR3 bases are TGTGCCAGCAGTGAAGCCCCATACGAGCAGTACTTC. Translating gives CASSEAPYEQYF.

Remarks on this clone: A read error may account for a junction end that differs from germline. The chain uses TRBV19 and TRBJ1-5, with TRBD1 as a possible D gene (6 bases). Germline V gene lookup returns CDR1 LNHDA and CDR2 SQIVND (reference sequence). The length of the CDR3 is 15 residues. CDR3 DNA: TGTGCCGGTAGTATCTCAGGGGAAAGCAATCAGCCCCAGCATTTT. It specifies CAGSISGESNQPQHF.

The J gene is TRBJ2-5, the V gene TRBV11-2, with D perhaps TRBD1 (7 bases). Trimming shortened V by 4 bases and J by 5 bases, and 14 bases separated the two germline ends. The CDR3 totals 14 residues. Germline assignment: CDR1 SGHAT and CDR2 FQNNGV. CDR3 in DNA: TGTGCCAGCAGCTCAGGGGGGTCCGTCGAGACCCAGTACTTC. It yields the protein CASSSGGSVETQYF.